This TCR beta chain was recorded in a study of shared clonotypes between healthy human individuals. The table came from immunoSEQ multiplex PCR; TCRdb's copy has only in-frame clones and leaves some out. The table lists 2 million to 3 million clones, roughly 92% of them singletons. J lost 4 bases, V lost 5 bases, and 7 bases had no gene match. Germline loops: CDR1 SGHAT, CDR2 FQNNGV. The CDR3 totals 15 residues. This receptor was identified in a man aged 18-30 years in good health. The J gene is TRBJ2-7, the V gene TRBV11-2; 11 nucleotides match TRBD1. Sequencing was performed on naive CD4+ T cells sorted from blood. As to subset: CD45RA+ positively selected. The DNA for the CDR3 is TGTGCCAGCAGCCCCCGGACAGGGGGCAAGTACGAGCAGTACTTC. This codes for CASSPRTGGKYEQYF. Supplemented by reference TRBV11-2 and TRBJ2-7, the full variable domain reads EAGVAQSPRYKIIEKRQSVAFWCNPISGHATLYWYQQILGQGPKLLIQFQNNGVVDDSQLPKDRFSAERLKGVDSTLKIQPAKLEDSAVYLCASSPRTGGKYEQYFGPGTRLTVT.